The next 2 T cell receptor beta chains were all read from a single sample in a study of T-cell memory formation after mild COVID-19. TCRdb fed the 5' RACE reads into MiXCR, producing one record per CDR3 protein. The sample holds roughly 550,000 distinct CDR3 sequences, around 21% seen once. Sequenced material: PBMCs or a T cell subset sorted from them (not recorded which). The source of these receptors is an adult woman who had mild COVID-19 (a few samples of this study predate the infection). Cell type and time point are not known.

This clonotype was observed at least ten times. The rearrangement joins TRBV7-3 to TRBJ1-4, with a weak D call TRBD1 (6 bases). The germline V gene encodes CDR1 SGHTA and CDR2 FQGTGA. This CDR3 is built from 13 residues. V was shortened by 4 bases and J by 7 bases, with 10 bases between the two germline ends. CDR3 sequence reads: CASSWGPGEKLFF. The DNA for the CDR3 is TGTGCCAGCAGCTGGGGGCCGGGTGAAAAACTGTTTTTT.

V is TRBV28 and J is TRBJ2-2; no clear D gene. Germline lookup yields CDR1 MDHEN and CDR2 SYDVKM. The CDR3 has 13 amino acids. V lost 3 bases, J lost 9 bases, and 11 bases lay in between. This CDR3 reads CASSFERARELFF. For the CDR3, the DNA is TGTGCCAGCAGTTTTGAACGGGCCCGGGAGCTGTTTTTT. Combining the CDR3 with reference TRBV28 and TRBJ2-2 gives the whole variable domain DVKVTQSSRYLVKRTGEKVFLECVQDMDHENMFWYRQDPGLGLRLIYFSYDVKMKEKGDIPEGYSVSREKKERFSLILESASTNQTSMYLCASSFERARELFFGEGSRLTVL.